The T cell receptor (beta chain) under discussion was sequenced for a study of cytomegalovirus exposure and HLA in healthy donors. Study-level points and caveats: Most of the CMV-associated TCR beta chains (in a later analysis) appeared to be HLA-restricted. It was assumed in the presence/absence analyses that sequencing depth was roughly uniform across donors.

Amplification used 60 Vbeta primers and 13 Jbeta primers. Original methodology: A follow-up analysis tallied some 80 million unique TCR beta chains, about 10 million shared. TCRdb keeps only in-frame clones here, not all; method: immunoSEQ multiplex PCR. The V and J calls and clone size come from that table; D and trimming were worked out from the DNA. Here the sample spans under 200,000 clones, 75% to 85% being singletons. This CDR3 is built from 15 residues. Germline trimming cut 5 bases from V and 2 bases from J; bases unmatched to any gene: 9. Looked up from germline, CDR1 is SGHTA and CDR2 is FQGNSA. This clone has only a few counts. Its antigen is not known.

The sequenced sample consisted of PBMCs. This chain links TRBV7-2 with TRBJ2-7; 7 bases align to TRBD2. The sequence was obtained from a man aged 25-45 years in good health and CMV-seronegative. CDR3 in DNA: TGTGCCAGCAGCCTCCAGGGCGGACTAGCCTACGAGCAGTACTTC. This sequence encodes CASSLQGGLAYEQYF.